This TCR beta chain was identified in a study of blood T cell repertoires in COVID-19 (TCRdb year 2020). Describing the broader study: The collaborator samples originated in the United States, Italy and Spain and spanned the acute and convalescent phases of COVID-19. The material from the prospective study consisted of cDNA or gDNA derived from T cells, B-cell-depleted T cells, or PBMCs. Subjects who had been exposed to COVID-19, were actively infected with it, or had recovered from it provided the deeply sampled blood TCRbeta repertoires that made up the dataset. The repertoires were released in a freely available public database intended as a resource for research on the immune response to SARS-CoV-2. The samples were drawn from two sources: the first 160 participants of the ongoing ImmuneRACE study, and 1,200 or so subjects contributed by 6 global collaborators. The sample metadata nearly always contained a de-identified subject ID, COVID-19 status, age in years and sex. Where HLA class I and class II types were available, the types were taken from metadata supplied by the sample provider, not from assay-based typing.

Participants in the prospective study were enrolled through a virtual design, were aged about 18 to 90 years, and lived in 20 to 30 United States geographic areas. To assign participants to cohorts, the prospective study relied on clinical history that participants themselves reported in a screening survey and a study questionnaire. Each participant in the prospective study had whole blood, serum and a nasopharyngeal or oropharyngeal swab collected by mobile phlebotomists. Additional blood draws and questionnaires over an approximately two-month period could optionally be provided by prospective study participants. Before DNA extraction, prospective study blood samples were shipped either frozen or at room temperature. Results and caveats for the whole study, not just this receptor: Clinical and demographic metadata were provided uncurated, with the amount varying by source and participant.

On this clone itself: Its antigen specificity is not known. No base qualities exist here, and no much larger clone lies one base off it.

TCRbeta CDR3 regions were amplified from genomic DNA by means of the immunoSEQ Assay, a bias-controlled multiplex PCR. On the authors' methods: The number of nucleated cells in each sample was estimated by amplification of reference gene primers within the assay. To quantify the absolute abundance of each unique TCRbeta CDR3 rearrangement, sequence reads were collapsed and filtered. For each sample, productive Simpson clonality was calculated as the square root of Simpson's diversity index across productive rearrangements. Not all clones reach the TCRdb copy of this immuneACCESS table, which keeps in-frame sequences only. Checked studies attribute under half of the gap to unresolved V genes and leave the rest unexplained. Clone size and the V and J calls come from that table; the DNA yielded D and trimming. The sample table shows 200,000 or so clones, and 75% to 90% are seen once. The top ten constitute about 4% of the sample.

This sequence was found in a woman in her 40s with acute COVID-19. Material: PBMCs or T cells enriched from blood (not recorded which).

This receptor carries the CDR3 CASSEGSLRDTEAFF. In nucleotides, the sequence is TGCGCCAGCAGCGAAGGTAGTCTCAGGGACACTGAAGCTTTCTTT. The chain is assembled from TRBV5-1 and TRBJ1-1; a weak D assignment points to TRBD1 (5 bases agree). CDR1 and CDR2 (SGHRS, YFSETQ) derive from the germline V gene. The CDR3 goes from the cysteine to the phenylalanine over 15 residues. Only the CDR3 region is kept as DNA, spanning 45 bases read in frame from base 1. Trimming at the junction amounts to 4 bases on V and 3 bases on J, and the germline ends lie 16 bases apart.